The clone carrying this TCR beta chain was detected only a few times. Its target is unknown. The sample originates from a study of Graves' ophthalmopathy and Graves' hyperthyroidism. The sequenced template was RNA, covering the TCR beta CDR3 region. The authors performed first-round RT-PCR with HTBI primers and then a second-round multiplex PCR. TCRdb redid the calling of the multiplex PCR reads with MiXCR, one entry per CDR3 protein. The table has almost 750,000 distinct CDR3 sequences, 40% seen once. There are 16 residues in the CDR3. Trimming shortened V by 5 bases and J by 3 bases, and 19 bases separated the two germline ends. The germline CDR1 and CDR2 sequences are SEHNR and FQNEAQ (reference sequence). Study-level results: Built on 13 signatures, a model told ophthalmopathy apart from stable hyperthyroidism with roughly 88% sensitivity and less than 82% specificity. Most expanded thyroid clonotypes above 0.001 frequency also appeared in blood. The model predicted progression of ophthalmopathy with a sensitivity of approximately 68%, and its specificity was approximately 77%.

V and J are TRBV7-9 and TRBJ2-5; the D call may be TRBD1 or TRBD2 (6 bases each). The source of this sequence is an adult man with Graves' ophthalmopathy. The specimen sequenced was peripheral blood. For the CDR3, the DNA is TGTGCCAGCAGCCCCCGGAGGGGGGACAAGGAAGAGACCCAGTACTTC. Protein sequence: CASSPRRGDKEETQYF.